The T cell receptor beta chain under discussion was sequenced for a study of blood T cells in healthy people across ages. The CDR3 spans 17 residues. V was pared by 4 bases and J by 4 bases, with 15 bases of the junction left unmatched. Germline CDR1 SEHNR, CDR2 FQNEAQ (reference sequence). In this sample, this clonotype turned up a few times. Its antigen is unidentified. General study findings and limits: Leaving the PBMCs unsorted stopped any conclusive comparison of naive versus antigen-experienced cells. Aged donors had fewer naive CD4+ cells and lower diversity than long-lived donors.

Sample-barcoded 5' priming and a J-beta primer mix drove a second PCR of about 6 to 12 cycles. TCRdb re-called the 5' RACE reads with MiXCR, one entry per CDR3 protein. The repertoire holds 800,000 to 950,000 distinct CDR3 sequences, with 40% to 60% as singletons. The sequencing sample was made of blood. The chain carries TRBV7-9 and TRBJ1-1; 7 bases line up with TRBD1. This sequence was found in a man aged 30 to 45 in good health. The CDR3 sequence: CASSSTVRGRLGTEAFF. CDR3 in DNA: TGTGCCAGCAGCTCCACCGTGAGGGGGCGGCTGGGCACTGAAGCTTTCTTT.